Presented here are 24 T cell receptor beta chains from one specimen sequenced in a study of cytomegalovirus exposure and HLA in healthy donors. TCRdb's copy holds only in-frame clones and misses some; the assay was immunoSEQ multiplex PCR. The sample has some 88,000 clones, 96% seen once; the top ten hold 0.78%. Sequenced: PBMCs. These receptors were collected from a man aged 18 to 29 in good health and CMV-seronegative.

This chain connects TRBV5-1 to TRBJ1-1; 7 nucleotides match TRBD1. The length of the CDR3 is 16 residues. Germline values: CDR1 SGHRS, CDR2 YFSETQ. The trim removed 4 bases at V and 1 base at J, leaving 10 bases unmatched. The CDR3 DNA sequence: TGCGCCAGCAGCGAATTTACAGGGGCCCCGAACACTGAAGCTTTCTTT. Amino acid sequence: CASSEFTGAPNTEAFF.

CDR3 bases: TGTGCCAGCAGCGGAGGACTAGCGGGAGAAAGGAAGGTCTACAATGAGCAGTTCTTC. Translation: CASSGGLAGERKVYNEQFF. The gene calls are TRBV7-6 and TRBJ2-1, with 13 positions matching TRBD2. J lost 3 bases, V lost 5 bases, and 13 bases had no gene match. The germline gives CDR1 SGHVS, CDR2 FNYEAQ. There are 19 residues in the CDR3.

The CDR3: CASSPSTGTPDHNEQFF. As DNA, the CDR3 is TGTGCCAGCAGCCCGTCGACCGGGACACCAGACCACAATGAGCAGTTCTTC. The chain employs TRBV7-6 and TRBJ2-1, with D perhaps matching TRBD1 (6 bases). CDR1 is SGHVS and CDR2 is FNYEAQ in the germline V gene. V was trimmed by 5 bases and J by 5 bases, leaving 22 bases between them. This CDR3 contains 17 residues.

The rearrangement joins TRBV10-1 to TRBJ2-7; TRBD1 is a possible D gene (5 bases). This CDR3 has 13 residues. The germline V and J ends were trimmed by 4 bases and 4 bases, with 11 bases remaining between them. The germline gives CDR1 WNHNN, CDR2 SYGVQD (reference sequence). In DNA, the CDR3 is TGCGCCAGCAGTGGGGGTCCAGGGTACGAGCAGTACTTC. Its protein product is CASSGGPGYEQYF.

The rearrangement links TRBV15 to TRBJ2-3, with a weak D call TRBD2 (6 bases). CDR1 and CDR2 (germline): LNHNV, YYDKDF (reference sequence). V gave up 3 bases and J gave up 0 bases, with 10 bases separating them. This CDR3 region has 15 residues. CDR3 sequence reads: CATSRGGKSTDTQYF. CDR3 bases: TGTGCCACCAGCAGGGGCGGGAAGAGCACAGATACGCAGTATTTT. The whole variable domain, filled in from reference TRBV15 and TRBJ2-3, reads DAMVIQNPRYQVTQFGKPVTLSCSQTLNHNVMYWYQQKSSQAPKLLFHYYDKDFNNEADTPDNFQSRRPNTSFCFLDIRSPGLGDTAMYLCATSRGGKSTDTQYFGPGTRLTVL.

The CDR3 sequence is CATQESSGLHEQYF. The CDR3, as DNA: TGTGCCACCCAGGAAAGCTCAGGGTTGCACGAGCAGTACTTC. The V gene is TRBV6-6, the J gene TRBJ2-7, with a tentative D call TRBD1 (5 bases). Per the germline V gene, CDR1 is MNHNY and CDR2 is SVGAGI (reference sequence). V was cut by 10 bases and J by 5 bases, with 21 bases left in between. This CDR3 is built from 14 residues.

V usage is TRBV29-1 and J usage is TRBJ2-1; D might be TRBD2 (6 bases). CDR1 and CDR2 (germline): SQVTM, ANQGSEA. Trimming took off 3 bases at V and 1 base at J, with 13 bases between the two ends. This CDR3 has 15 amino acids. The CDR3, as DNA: TGCAGCGTTGAGGCCCGGGAGTATTCCTACAATGAGCAGTTCTTC. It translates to CSVEAREYSYNEQFF.

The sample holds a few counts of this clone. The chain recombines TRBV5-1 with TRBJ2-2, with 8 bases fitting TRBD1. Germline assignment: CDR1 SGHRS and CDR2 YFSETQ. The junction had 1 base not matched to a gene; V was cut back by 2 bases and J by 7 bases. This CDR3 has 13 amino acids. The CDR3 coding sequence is TGCGCCAGCAGCTTTACAGGGGGCGGGGAGCTGTTTTTT. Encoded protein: CASSFTGGGELFF.

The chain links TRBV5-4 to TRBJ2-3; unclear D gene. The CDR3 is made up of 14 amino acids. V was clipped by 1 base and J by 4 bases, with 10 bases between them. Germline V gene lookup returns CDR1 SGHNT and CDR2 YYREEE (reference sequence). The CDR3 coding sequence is TGTGCCAGCAGCTTGTTTCGGGTCGCAGATACGCAGTATTTT. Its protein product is CASSLFRVADTQYF. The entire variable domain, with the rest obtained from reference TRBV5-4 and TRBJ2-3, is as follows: ETGVTQSPTHLIKTRGQQVTLRCSSQSGHNTVSWYQQALGQGPQFIFQYYREEENGRGNFPPRFSGLQFPNYSSELNVNALELDDSALYLCASSLFRVADTQYFGPGTRLTVL.

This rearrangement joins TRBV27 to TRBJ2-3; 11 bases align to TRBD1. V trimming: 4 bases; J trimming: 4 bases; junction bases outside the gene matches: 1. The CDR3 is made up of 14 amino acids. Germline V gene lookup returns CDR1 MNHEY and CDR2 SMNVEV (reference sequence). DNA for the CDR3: TGTGCCAGCAGTTGGGACAGGGGGTCAGATACGCAGTATTTT. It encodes CASSWDRGSDTQYF.

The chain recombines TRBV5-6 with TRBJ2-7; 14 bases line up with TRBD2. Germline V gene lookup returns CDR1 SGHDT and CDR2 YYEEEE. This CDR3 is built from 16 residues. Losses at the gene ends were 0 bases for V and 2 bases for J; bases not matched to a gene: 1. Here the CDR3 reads CASSLGLAGGPYEQYF. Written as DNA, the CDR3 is TGTGCCAGCAGCTTGGGACTAGCGGGAGGGCCCTACGAGCAGTACTTC.

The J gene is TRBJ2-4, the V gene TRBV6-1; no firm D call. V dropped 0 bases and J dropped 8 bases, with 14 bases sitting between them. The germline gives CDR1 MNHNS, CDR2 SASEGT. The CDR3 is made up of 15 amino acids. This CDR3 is CASSEAGQVTYIQYF. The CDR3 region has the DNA TGTGCCAGCAGTGAAGCGGGCCAGGTAACTTACATTCAGTACTTC.

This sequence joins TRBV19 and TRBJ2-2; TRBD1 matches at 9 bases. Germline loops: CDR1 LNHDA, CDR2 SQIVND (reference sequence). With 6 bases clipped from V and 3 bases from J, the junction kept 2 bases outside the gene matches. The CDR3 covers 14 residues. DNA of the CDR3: TGTGCCAGTAGGAGACAGGGGGACACCGGGGAGCTGTTTTTT. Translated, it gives CASRRQGDTGELFF.

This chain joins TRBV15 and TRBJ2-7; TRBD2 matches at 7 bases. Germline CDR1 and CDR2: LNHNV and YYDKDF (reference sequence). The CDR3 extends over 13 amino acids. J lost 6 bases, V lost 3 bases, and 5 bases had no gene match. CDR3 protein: CATSSQPGGEQYV. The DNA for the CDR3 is TGTGCCACCAGCAGCCAACCGGGAGGCGAGCAGTACGTC.

CDR3 DNA: TGTGCCATCACTAGCGGGAGGGACACCGGGGAGCTGTTTTTT. Protein: CAITSGRDTGELFF. V is TRBV10-3 and J is TRBJ2-2, with 12 bases matching TRBD2. Germline V gene lookup returns CDR1 ENHRY and CDR2 SYGVKD. The CDR3 loop spans 14 amino acids. The V segment lost 7 bases and the J segment 3 bases; nucleotides outside the gene matches: 0.

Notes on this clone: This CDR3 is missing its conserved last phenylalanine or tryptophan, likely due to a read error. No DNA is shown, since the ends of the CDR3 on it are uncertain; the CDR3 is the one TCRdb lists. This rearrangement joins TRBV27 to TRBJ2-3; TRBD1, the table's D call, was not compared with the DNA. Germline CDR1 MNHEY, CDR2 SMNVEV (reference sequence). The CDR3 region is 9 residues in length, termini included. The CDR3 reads CASSFFRGE.

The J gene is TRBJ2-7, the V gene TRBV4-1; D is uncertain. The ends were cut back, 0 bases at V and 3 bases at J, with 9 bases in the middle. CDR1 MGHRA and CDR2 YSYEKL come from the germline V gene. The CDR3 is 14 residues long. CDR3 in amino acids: CASSQDPGYYEQYF. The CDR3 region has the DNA TGCGCCAGCAGCCAAGACCCAGGTTACTACGAGCAGTACTTC.

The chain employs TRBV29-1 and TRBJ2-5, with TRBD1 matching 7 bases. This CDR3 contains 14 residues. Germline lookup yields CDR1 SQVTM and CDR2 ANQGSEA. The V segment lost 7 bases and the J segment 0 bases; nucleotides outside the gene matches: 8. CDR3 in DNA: TGCAGCGCCACTCCCGACAGGGACCAAGAGACCCAGTACTTC. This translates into CSATPDRDQETQYF.

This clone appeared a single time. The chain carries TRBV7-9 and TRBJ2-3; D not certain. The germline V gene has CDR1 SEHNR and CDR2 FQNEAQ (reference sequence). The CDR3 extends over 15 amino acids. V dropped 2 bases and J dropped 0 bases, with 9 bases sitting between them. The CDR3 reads CASSLRVLSTDTQYF. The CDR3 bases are TGTGCCAGCAGCTTACGTGTGCTAAGCACAGATACGCAGTATTTT.

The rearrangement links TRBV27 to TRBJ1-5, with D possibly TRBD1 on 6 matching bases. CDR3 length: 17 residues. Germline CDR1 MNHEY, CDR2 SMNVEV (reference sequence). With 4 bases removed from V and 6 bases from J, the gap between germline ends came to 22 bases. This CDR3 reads CASSSIRSAGEGQPQHF. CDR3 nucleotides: TGTGCCAGCAGTTCCATACGGTCGGCAGGGGAGGGTCAGCCCCAGCATTTT.

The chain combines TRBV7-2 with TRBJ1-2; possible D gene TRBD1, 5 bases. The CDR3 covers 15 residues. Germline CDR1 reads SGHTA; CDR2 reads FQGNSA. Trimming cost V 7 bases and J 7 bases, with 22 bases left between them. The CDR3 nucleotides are TGTGCCAGCACATACCCTGGCGGCAGGGAAGTTGGCTACACCTTC. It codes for CASTYPGGREVGYTF.

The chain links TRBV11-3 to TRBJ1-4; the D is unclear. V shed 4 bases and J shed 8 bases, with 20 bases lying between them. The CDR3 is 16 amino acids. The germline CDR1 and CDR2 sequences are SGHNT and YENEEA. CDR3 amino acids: CASSSRHGEYSEKLFF. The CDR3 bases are TGTGCCAGCAGCTCCCGACACGGGGAATATTCGGAAAAACTGTTTTTT.

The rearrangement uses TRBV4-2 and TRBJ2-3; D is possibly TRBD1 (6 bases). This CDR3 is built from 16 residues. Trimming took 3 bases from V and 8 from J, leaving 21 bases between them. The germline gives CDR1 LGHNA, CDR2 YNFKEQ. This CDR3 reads CASSHRETGGPGTQYF. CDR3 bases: TGTGCCAGCAGCCACCGAGAGACAGGCGGCCCAGGTACGCAGTATTTT.

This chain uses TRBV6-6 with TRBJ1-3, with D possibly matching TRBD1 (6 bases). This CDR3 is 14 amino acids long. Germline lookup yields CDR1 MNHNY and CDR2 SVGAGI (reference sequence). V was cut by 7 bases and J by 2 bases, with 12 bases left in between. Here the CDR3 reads CASKKQGPGNTIYF. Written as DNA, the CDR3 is TGTGCCAGCAAAAAACAGGGTCCTGGAAACACCATATATTTT.